The entry below describes one T cell receptor (beta chain). In this sample, this clone turned up a few times. The clone's antigen remains unknown. The input lacks base qualities; no much larger clone sits a single base away. The Quick-DNA Microprep Kit was used to extract genomic DNA from the sorted cells. Amplification of TCRbeta DNA was done with the immunoSEQ hsTCRbeta kit, following the protocol from the manufacturer. TCRbeta libraries were sequenced on an Illumina MiSeq instrument. On the authors' methods: Following removal of out-of-frame sequences, around 2,300,000 distinct TCRbeta sequences were retained, with an average of roughly 71,000 per individual. Each individual was scored according to the count of 164 previously reported CMV-associated TCRbeta sequences and the total productive distinct TCRbeta count. A beta-binomial model was reimplemented in Python, and scikit-learn random forests with default parameters were trained on data from the US cohort. Classifier performance on the Belgian cohort was reported as the median AUC with percentile confidence intervals calculated over 10,000 bootstrap iterations. The source is immuneACCESS, and TCRdb retained only in-frame sequences with V and J called. Part of the clones is not carried over; for the studies checked, unresolved V genes explain less than half of this, and the remainder is unexplained. Clone size and the V and J calls come from that table; the DNA yielded D and trimming. The sample contains approximately 88,000 clones, about 80% of them found a single time. Together, the top ten hold about 4% of the sample.

Spanning cysteine to phenylalanine, the CDR3 consists of 16 amino acids. Kept here is only the CDR3 DNA, which spans 48 bases and is read in frame from base 1. Trimming takes 4 bases off V and 5 bases off J; junction bases not matched to a gene: 8. Based on the germline V gene, the CDR1 and CDR2 sequences are LGHNA and YSLEER. The sample originates from a study of memory CD4+ T cells and cytomegalovirus serostatus (dated by TCRdb to the late 2010s). At the level of the whole study: The cohort included approximately 35 healthy adults from Belgium, of whom 9 were CMV seropositive and some 24 were CMV seronegative. To replicate a published TCR-based CMV serostatus classifier, the study sequenced CD4+ memory TCRbeta repertoires from a Belgian cohort whose cytomegalovirus serostatus was known.

Single viable CD3+CD4+CD8-CD45RO+ cells were sorted as memory CD4+ T cells on a FACSAria II. To determine CMV serostatus, a Roche Elecsys assay was used that detects serum IgG against CMV pp150, pp28, p38 and p52. After the samples were thawed, total CD4+ T cells were enriched through positive selection using CD4 magnetic microbeads. The samples came from a different study that was designed specifically to examine the CD4+ T cell memory repertoire. Peripheral blood mononuclear cells were isolated and cryopreserved following standard operating procedures; serum was stored at -80 °C. The staining relied on CD3-PerCP (BW264/56), CD4-APC (RPA-T4), CD45RO-PE (UCHT1) and CD8-Pacific Orange (3B5) antibodies, and Sytox blue was used to exclude non-viable cells. General conclusions and limits of the study: Of 170 or so previously reported CMV-associated TCRbeta sequences, approximately 70 appeared in the CD4+ memory repertoires, each in one to five individuals. The results were read as suggesting that the CMV-associated TCR signature is, for the most part, present in the CD4+ memory repertoire. On the Belgian cohort, the classifier built on the original framework reached a median bootstrapped AUC of almost 0.96, with a 95% CI of 0.76-1.00. Only CD4+CD45RO+ memory cells were sequenced, in contrast to the original study, which included naive and memory CD4+ and CD8+ populations. For predicting CMV serostatus, the median bootstrapped AUC was approximately 0.95 using the original framework and almost 0.93 using a US-trained random forest.

The chain is made from TRBV4-3 and TRBJ1-6; TRBD1 aligns with 7 central bases. The sequencing sample was made of memory CD4+ T cells from blood. The receptor was isolated from an adult in good health and CMV-seropositive. The CDR3 in this case is CASSLLRGQDNSPLHF. The DNA sequence is as follows: TGCGCCAGCAGCCTCCTCCGAGGACAGGATAATTCACCCCTCCACTTT.